This T cell receptor (beta chain) was obtained from a study of blood T cell repertoires in COVID-19. Whole-study context: The analysed material was cDNA or gDNA that came from T cells, B-cell-depleted T cells, or PBMCs.

Measured with immunoSEQ multiplex PCR; TCRdb has only the in-frame clones, and not every one. The sample contains about 80,000 clones, roughly 85% of which appear only once. In germline, CDR1 is PRHDT, CDR2 FYEKMQ (reference sequence). J gave up 4 bases and V 3 bases, and 2 bases lay outside the gene matches. This CDR3 has 13 residues. This TCR was recovered from a woman in her 70s with acute or convalescent COVID-19. The chain uses TRBV13 and TRBJ1-1; 7 nucleotides align to TRBD1. Sequencing was done on a sample of peripheral blood. The CDR3 region has the DNA TGTGCCAGCAGCTTCAACAGGGGCACTGAAGCTTTCTTT. Its protein product is CASSFNRGTEAFF. Using reference TRBV13 and TRBJ1-1 for the parts outside the CDR3, the full variable domain is AAGVIQSPRHLIKEKRETATLKCYPIPRHDTVYWYQQGPGQDPQFLISFYEKMQSDKGSIPDRFSAQQFSDYHSELNMSSLELGDSALYFCASSFNRGTEAFFGQGTRLTVV.